This TCR beta chain was captured in a study of T cell repertoires in cytomegalovirus infection. Study background: Recently identified HLA-C-restricted CMV epitopes were among the peptides used. Public TCR beta signature analysis indicated the presence of both CMV infection and matching HLA type. General study results and limits: The ex vivo response showed dominance by HLA-C-restricted CMV-specific TCR beta clonotypes.

The germline V gene encodes CDR1 DFQATT and CDR2 SNEGSKA (reference sequence). The CDR3 spans 11 residues. TCRdb ran MiXCR on the reads and lists one entry per CDR3 protein. The sample lists approximately 350,000 distinct CDR3 sequences, about 32% occurring once. This clonotype was seen only once. Its matching antigen is unknown. This chain links TRBV20-1 with TRBJ2-7; D unclear. The sample here was cultured PBMCs, taken from culture after CMV antigen stimulation. The source of this sequence is a human donor in good health (CMV status not recorded). Some clones in this sample may be carry-over from other donors' samples. The CDR3 DNA follows: TGCAGCACACGGGTTAACTACGAGCAGTACTTC. This encodes CSTRVNYEQYF.